The subject of this entry is one T cell receptor beta chain. Its antigen is unidentified. The CDR3 does not close with the conserved phenylalanine or tryptophan, likely indicating a read error. Researchers reported that TCR beta cDNA libraries carried unique molecular identifiers. MiXCR, applied by TCRdb to the PCR reads, yields one record per CDR3 protein. The table has 380,000 or so distinct CDR3 sequences, roughly 35% seen once. Germline-derived CDR1 and CDR2 are SGHRS and YFSETQ. The CDR3 is 12 residues long. V was clipped by 4 bases and J by 5 bases, with 9 bases between them. This entry comes from a study of post-analysis software for immune sequencing data. General study points: Multiple sclerosis was associated with a significant reduction in normalized Chao1 diversity relative to controls. Patients used several TRBV segments, including TRBV5-6, TRBV5-1 and TRBV20-1, more often than controls.

The sequencing input was blood. V gene TRBV5-1 combines with J gene TRBJ2-5; D remains unclear. The receptor was derived from a girl under 18 with multiple sclerosis. CDR3: CASSVPSETQYC. The CDR3 DNA is TGCGCCAGCAGCGTCCCGTCTGAGACCCAGTACTGC.